This T cell receptor (beta chain) was captured by sequencing in a study of shared clonotypes between healthy human individuals. Study results and caveats: Sequencing depth was a factor that was expected to affect clonotype sharing among donors.

Notes on this clone: As yet, its antigen is unknown.

Some clones are missing from TCRdb's copy, which holds only in-frame ones; the method was immunoSEQ multiplex PCR. This table has roughly 770,000 clones, roughly 96% appearing once. Terminally differentiated effector memory CD45RA+ cells were excluded from the naive CD8 cells, which were CD45RO-negative and positively selected for CCR7. This TCR came from a young man in good health. Sequencing was done on a sample of naive CD8+ T cells sorted from blood.

CDR3 nucleotides: TGCAGCGTTGAAGATACAGCGGGAGAGGCGGACGAGCAGTACTTC. Its translation is CSVEDTAGEADEQYF. V is TRBV29-1 and J is TRBJ2-7, with 8 bases aligning to TRBD2. The CDR3 is 15 residues long. CDR1 and CDR2 from the germline V gene are SQVTM and ANQGSEA. V was clipped by 0 bases and J by 5 bases; unmatched bases: 9.